Below, 21 T cell receptor beta chains from the same sample are listed, as sequenced in a study of blood T cell repertoires in COVID-19. Sequenced by immunoSEQ multiplex PCR; TCRdb stores in-frame clones only, minus some. The profile shows fewer than 450,000 clones, more than 75% of them singletons. The sample was peripheral blood. Source of these receptors: a woman aged 18-30 years who had recovered from COVID-19.

This CDR3 is CASSQGISNTEAFF. CDR3 nucleotide sequence: TGTGCCAGCAGTCAGGGGATCTCGAACACTGAAGCTTTCTTT. The chain links TRBV5-4 to TRBJ1-1, with D possibly being TRBD1 (6 bases). Germline CDR1 is SGHNT and CDR2 is YYREEE (reference sequence). The V end lost 5 bases, the J end lost 1 base, and 12 bases lay between the germline ends. The CDR3 runs to 14 residues.

The chain couples TRBV19 to TRBJ2-3; 9 bases match TRBD2. V dropped 3 bases and J dropped 4; count of bases not matched to a gene: 5. The CDR3 is 15 amino acids. The germline V gene encodes CDR1 LNHDA and CDR2 SQIVND (reference sequence). CDR3 sequence reads: CASSMAGGLADTQYF. For the CDR3, the DNA is TGTGCCAGTAGTATGGCGGGAGGGTTGGCAGATACGCAGTATTTT.

The V and J genes are TRBV12-3 or TRBV12-4 and TRBJ1-5, with D perhaps TRBD1 (5 bases). Trimming removed 6 bases at V and 2 bases at J, with 8 bases between. The CDR3 is 13 amino acids. The CDR3 nucleotides read TGTGCCAGCAGGGGGCCTGGCAATCAGCCCCAGCATTTT. Its protein product is CASRGPGNQPQHF.

This chain uses TRBV2 with TRBJ1-1; the match to TRBD1 covers 8 bases. This CDR3 region has 14 residues. J lost 4 bases, V lost 4 bases, and 5 bases had no gene match. Germline loops: CDR1 SNHLY, CDR2 FYNNEI. DNA for the CDR3: TGTGCCAGCAGTGGACAGGGGTGGGTCACTGAAGCTTTCTTT. It encodes CASSGQGWVTEAFF. Full variable domain (remainder filled in from reference TRBV2 and TRBJ1-1): EPEVTQTPSHQVTQMGQEVILRCVPISNHLYFYWYRQILGQKVEFLVSFYNNEISEKSEIFDDQFSVERPDGSNFTLKIRSTKLEDSAMYFCASSGQGWVTEAFFGQGTRLTVV.

The CDR3 loop reads CSVALSPASSEKLFF. In nucleotides, the CDR3 is TGCAGCGTTGCCTTGTCGCCCGCGTCGTCCGAAAAACTGTTTTTT. The chain combines TRBV29-1 with TRBJ1-4; unclear D gene. The CDR3 length is 15 residues. Germline-derived CDR1 and CDR2 are SQVTM and ANQGSEA. V was clipped by 4 bases and J by 8 bases, with 20 bases between them. The full variable domain, with the rest looked up from reference TRBV29-1 and TRBJ1-4, is SAVISQKPSRDICQRGTSLTIQCQVDSQVTMMFWYRQQPGQSLTLIATANQGSEATYESGFVIDKFPISRPNLTFSTLTVSNMSPEDSSIYLCSVALSPASSEKLFFGSGTQLSVL.

V gene TRBV6-2 or TRBV6-3 combines with J gene TRBJ2-5; no reliable D call. Trimming cost V 5 bases and J 5 bases, with 12 bases left between them. This CDR3 is built from 13 residues. Germline V lookup: CDR1 MNHEY, CDR2 SVGEGT. In DNA, the CDR3 is TGTGCCAGCAGTCCAGTCTCCGGGGAGACCCAGTACTTC. It specifies CASSPVSGETQYF.

V and J are TRBV19 and TRBJ1-2, with TRBD1 matching 7 bases. This CDR3 region has 15 residues. Germline V CDR1 and CDR2: LNHDA, SQIVND (reference sequence). The V gene end was trimmed by 6 bases and the J gene end by 0 bases; junction bases not matched to a gene: 7. CDR3 residues: CASRGTAASNYGYTF. CDR3 bases: TGTGCCAGTAGAGGGACAGCGGCCTCTAACTATGGCTACACCTTC.

J is TRBJ2-5 and V is TRBV19; a weak D match, TRBD1 (6 bases). V gave up 5 bases and J gave up 4 bases, with 11 bases separating them. Per the germline V gene, CDR1 is LNHDA and CDR2 is SQIVND (reference sequence). CDR3 length: 13 residues. The CDR3 region is CASSDRWAETQYF. The CDR3 DNA follows: TGTGCCAGTAGTGACAGGTGGGCAGAGACCCAGTACTTC.

This chain joins TRBV7-7 and TRBJ2-3, with TRBD2 as a possible D gene (5 bases). Germline V gives CDR1 SSHAT, CDR2 FNYEAQ (reference sequence). The CDR3 contains 20 residues. V was trimmed by 4 bases and J by 0 bases, leaving 26 bases between them. CDR3 coding DNA: TGTGCCAGCAGCTCCACTCATGCACTAGGGCCAAAAGGGAGCACAGATACGCAGTATTTT. Encoded protein: CASSSTHALGPKGSTDTQYF. The whole variable domain, filled in from reference TRBV7-7 and TRBJ2-3, reads GAGVSQSPRYKVTKRGQDVTLRCDPISSHATLYWYQQALGQGPEFLTYFNYEAQPDKSGLPSDRFSAERPEGSISTLTIQRTEQRDSAMYRCASSSTHALGPKGSTDTQYFGPGTRLTVL.

To note about this clone: Sequence at one end of the junction differs from germline and may be a read error. The genes are TRBV6-6 and TRBJ1-2, with 7 bases identical to TRBD1. Germline-derived CDR1 and CDR2 are MNHNY and SVGAGI (reference sequence). The CDR3 has 12 residues. The CDR3 protein is CASSYSGQVMVF. The CDR3 coding sequence is TGTGCCAGCAGTTACTCCGGACAGGTCATGGTTTTC.

The rearrangement uses TRBV5-1 and TRBJ2-1, with 8 positions matching TRBD2. The germline gives CDR1 SGHRS, CDR2 YFSETQ. CDR3 length: 15 amino acids. Germline trimming cut 1 base from V and 8 bases from J; bases unmatched to any gene: 8. CDR3 bases: TGCGCCAGCAGCTTGAATCGAGCGGGAGTCGATGAGCAGTTCTTC. This gives the protein CASSLNRAGVDEQFF. Full variable domain (remainder filled in from reference TRBV5-1 and TRBJ2-1): KAGVTQTPRYLIKTRGQQVTLSCSPISGHRSVSWYQQTPGQGLQFLFEYFSETQRNKGNFPGRFSGRQFSNSRSEMNVSTLELGDSALYLCASSLNRAGVDEQFFGPGTRLTVL.

This chain connects TRBV4-3 to TRBJ2-2; no reliable D call. Per germline, CDR1 LGHNA and CDR2 YSLEER. The CDR3 spans 15 residues. The V end was cut by 0 bases, the J end by 7 bases, with 12 bases between. CDR3 residues: CASSQDPVSGGELFF. CDR3 sequence (DNA): TGCGCCAGCAGCCAAGATCCGGTTAGTGGCGGGGAGCTGTTTTTT.

V and J are TRBV9 and TRBJ2-2; D is unclear. The CDR3 length is 15 residues. Trimming removed 0 bases from V and 3 bases from J, with 9 bases in between. CDR1 and CDR2 (germline): SGDLS, YYNGEE. The CDR3 loop is CASSVVDTYTGELFF. CDR3 nucleotide sequence: TGTGCCAGCAGCGTAGTAGACACCTACACCGGGGAGCTGTTTTTT. The full variable domain, in which reference TRBV9 and TRBJ2-2 provide the parts outside the CDR3, is DSGVTQTPKHLITATGQRVTLRCSPRSGDLSVYWYQQSLDQGLQFLIQYYNGEERAKGNILERFSAQQFPDLHSELNLSSLELGDSALYFCASSVVDTYTGELFFGEGSRLTVL.

This rearrangement joins TRBV6-5 to TRBJ1-3; D may be TRBD1 (5 bases). CDR3 length: 15 amino acids. CDR1 MNHEY and CDR2 SVGAGI come from the germline V gene. Trimming took off 6 bases at V and 0 bases at J, with 12 bases between the two ends. CDR3 loop: CASSRGHSSGNTIYF. CDR3 DNA sequence: TGTGCCAGCAGCCGAGGACATTCCTCTGGAAACACCATATATTTT.

This clone appeared a single time. The CDR3, as DNA: TGTGCCAGCAGCACACCGGGACTAGCGCGCACCGGGGAGCTGTTTTTT. It yields the protein CASSTPGLARTGELFF. This rearrangement joins TRBV5-5 to TRBJ2-2; TRBD2 agrees at 10 bases. J was trimmed by 4 bases and V by 4 bases; bases with no gene match: 7. The CDR3 sequence is 16 residues long. Germline CDR1 SGHKS, CDR2 YYEKEE (reference sequence).

The genes are TRBV18 and TRBJ1-1; 10 bases are a match to TRBD1. The CDR3 totals 14 residues. Germline assignment: CDR1 KGHSH and CDR2 LQKENI. With V trimmed by 4 bases and J by 3 bases, 2 bases remained unmatched. The CDR3 region is CASSLGQGYTEAFF. For the CDR3, the DNA is TGTGCCAGCTCACTGGGACAGGGGTACACTGAAGCTTTCTTT.

The chain combines TRBV2 with TRBJ1-5; tentatively, D is TRBD1 (5 bases). The CDR3 loop spans 13 amino acids. From germline, CDR1 is SNHLY and CDR2 FYNNEI. The V end was cut by 5 bases, the J end by 7 bases, with 12 bases between. DNA for the CDR3: TGTGCCAGCAGTAGTGACAGTGGACAGCCCCAGCATTTT. It translates to CASSSDSGQPQHF.

The chain employs TRBV15 and TRBJ2-5; D might be TRBD1 (5 bases). The germline V and J ends were trimmed by 1 base and 4 bases, with 7 bases remaining between them. From germline, CDR1 is LNHNV and CDR2 YYDKDF (reference sequence). The CDR3 sequence is 13 residues long. The CDR3 DNA reads TGTGCCACCAGCAGAGGGGGCCTAGAGACCCAGTACTTC. It codes for CATSRGGLETQYF.

The V gene is TRBV6-5, the J gene TRBJ1-2; no reliable D call. V lost 7 bases to trimming and J lost 2 bases, with 11 bases between them. This CDR3 has 13 residues. Looked up from germline, CDR1 is MNHEY and CDR2 is SVGAGI. In nucleotides, the CDR3 is TGTGCCAGCACCCCGGGTATAAACTATGGCTACACCTTC. This codes for CASTPGINYGYTF.

This clone was seen only once. This sequence joins TRBV20-1 and TRBJ1-2; a possible D gene is TRBD1 (6 bases). The V gene lost 4 bases and the J gene lost 6 bases, with 9 bases spanning the gap. The CDR3 runs to 11 residues. Germline V gene lookup returns CDR1 DFQATT and CDR2 SNEGSKA (reference sequence). The CDR3 bases are TGCAGTGCTATCGGGGGGCATGGCTACACCTTC. This codes for CSAIGGHGYTF.

This chain uses TRBV11-2 with TRBJ1-6; D may be TRBD1 (6 bases). Germline V CDR1 and CDR2: SGHAT, FQNNGV. This CDR3 contains 18 residues. Trimming stripped 4 bases from V and 7 bases from J, with 23 bases between. The CDR3 region is CASSSVRESRDKNSPLHF. CDR3 DNA sequence: TGTGCCAGCAGCTCAGTCCGGGAATCACGGGACAAGAATTCACCCCTCCACTTT.